This TCR beta chain was identified in a study of blood T cell repertoires in COVID-19. For the study at large: Spain, Italy and the United States supplied samples that represented acute and convalescent COVID-19.

Participants were aged about 18 to 95 years, lived in 20 to 25 US areas, and enrolled virtually. Exposed enrollees encountered a COVID-19 case at some point within 2 weeks before study entry. In the source study's methods: Amplification of reference gene primers was used by the study to estimate nucleated cell counts. Here immunoSEQ multiplex PCR was the method, and the copy in TCRdb shows in-frame clones only, minus some. The V and J calls and clone size come from that table; D and trimming were worked out from the DNA. This table has roughly 320,000 clones, more than 90% appearing once. This CDR3 has 14 amino acids. V lost 4 bases, J lost 6 bases, and 9 bases stayed unmatched. The germline V gene has CDR1 SGHDT and CDR2 YYEEEE.

The receptor's source is a woman aged 25 to 39 who had been exposed to COVID-19. Sequences were obtained from PBMCs or T cells enriched from blood (not recorded which). The V call is TRBV5-6, the J call TRBJ2-7; 8 nucleotides match TRBD1. In DNA form, the CDR3 reads TGTGCCAGCAGCCGAGGGCAGGGGGCTGGCGAGCAGTACTTC. It codes for CASSRGQGAGEQYF.